A selection of T cell receptor beta chains follows, all from one sample in a study of shared clonotypes between healthy human individuals. Method: immunoSEQ multiplex PCR; TCRdb's copy keeps in-frame clones and lacks some. Of some 500,000 clones in the sample, about 96% were seen once. Specimen: naive CD4+ T cells sorted from blood. Receptor source: a woman in her twenties or thirties in good health. The CDR3 runs from the conserved cysteine through the conserved F or W. A D gene is named only where the DNA matches it firmly. Clone size appears in some rows only: once, few, many, or a class for an expanded clone.

cdr3_length,d_call,j_call,v_call,clone_size,cdr3_aa,cdr3_nt
17,TRBD1,TRBJ2-6,TRBV4-2,once,CASSPTGANSGANVLTF,TGTGCCAGCAGCCCGACAGGGGCCAACTCTGGGGCCAACGTCCTGACTTTC
11,-,TRBJ2-7,TRBV30,once,CAWSGGVEQYF,TGTGCCTGGAGTGGTGGGGTCGAGCAGTACTTC
15,TRBD1,TRBJ1-4,TRBV28,-,CASSVGQGWNEKLFF,TGTGCCAGCAGCGTCGGACAGGGATGGAATGAAAAACTGTTTTTT
14,-,TRBJ2-7,TRBV5-1,-,CASSPGTPTYEQYF,TGCGCCAGCAGCCCTGGGACTCCCACCTACGAGCAGTACTTC
14,-,TRBJ1-5,TRBV2,-,CASSERPTVQPQHF,TGTGCCAGCAGTGAAAGACCGACCGTCCAGCCCCAGCATTTT
14,-,TRBJ1-3,TRBV5-4,-,CASSFKSSGNTIYF,TGTGCCAGCAGCTTTAAGAGCTCTGGAAACACCATATATTTT
15,-,TRBJ2-2,TRBV28,-,CASTADRRNTGELFF,TGTGCCAGCACCGCTGACAGGAGAAACACCGGGGAGCTGTTTTTT
15,-,TRBJ1-5,TRBV19,-,CASSIGGLPYQPQHF,TGTGCCAGTAGTATCGGGGGGTTGCCTTATCAGCCCCAGCATTTT
18,-,TRBJ2-5,TRBV21-1,-,CASSKAARGGRKQETQYF,TGTGCCAGCAGCAAAGCAGCAAGGGGAGGAAGAAAGCAAGAGACCCAGTACTTC
15,TRBD1,TRBJ2-7,TRBV5-1,-,CASSLGDRDSPEQYF,TGCGCCAGCAGCTTGGGGGACAGGGACTCACCCGAGCAGTACTTC
11,-,TRBJ1-1,TRBV28,-,CASSSDIEAFF,TGTGCCAGCAGCTCAGACATTGAAGCTTTCTTT
22,-,TRBJ2-1,TRBV1,-,CTSSQDSPGVAGVTLTYNEQFF,TGCACCAGCAGCCAAGATTCCCCCGGAGTAGCGGGAGTCACCCTTACATACAATGAGCAGTTCTTC
13,-,TRBJ2-2,TRBV2,few,CASSGRGTGELFF,TGTGCCAGCAGTGGGAGGGGGACCGGGGAGCTGTTTTTT
14,-,TRBJ2-3,TRBV4-1,-,CASSQERTRDTQYF,TGCGCCAGCAGCCAAGAACGGACCAGGGATACGCAGTATTTT
17,TRBD2,TRBJ2-3,TRBV13,-,CASRIAGGPRRTDTQYF,TGTGCCAGCAGAATAGCGGGAGGGCCCAGGAGGACAGATACGCAGTATTTT
15,TRBD1,TRBJ1-1,TRBV9,-,CASSVGTGRDTEAFF,TGTGCCAGCAGCGTAGGGACAGGGAGGGATACTGAAGCTTTCTTT
15,TRBD2,TRBJ2-7,TRBV27,-,CASSLKTSGSTEQYF,TGTGCCAGCAGTTTAAAGACTAGCGGCTCTACGGAGCAGTACTTC
15,TRBD2,TRBJ2-5,TRBV5-1,-,CASSTTSGSQETQYF,TGCGCCAGCAGTACGACTAGCGGTAGCCAAGAGACCCAGTACTTC
14,-,TRBJ1-1,TRBV28,-,CASSSQGRGTEAFF,TGTGCCAGCAGTTCTCAGGGGAGAGGGACTGAAGCTTTCTTT
12,-,TRBJ2-7,TRBV7-2,-,CASSKPSYEQYF,TGTGCCAGCAGCAAACCGTCCTACGAGCAGTACTTC
15,-,TRBJ1-4,TRBV2,once,CASRKRDSANEKLFF,TGTGCCAGCAGGAAGAGGGATTCAGCTAATGAAAAACTGTTTTTT
15,-,TRBJ2-1,TRBV27,-,CASSNSGGSYNEQFF,TGTGCCAGCAGTAATTCAGGCGGGTCCTACAATGAGCAGTTCTTC
17,-,TRBJ2-3,TRBV7-9,-,CASSQPVRKTNTDTQYF,TGTGCCAGCAGCCAACCAGTTCGTAAGACTAACACAGATACGCAGTATTTT
16,TRBD2,TRBJ2-7,TRBV10-3,-,CAISLQRTSGSYEQYF,TGTGCCATCAGCCTTCAGAGGACTAGCGGCTCCTACGAGCAGTACTTC
13,-,TRBJ2-7,TRBV10-3,-,CAIRMGGNHEQYF,TGTGCCATCAGGATGGGGGGTAACCACGAGCAGTACTTC
15,TRBD2,TRBJ2-7,TRBV11-3,-,CASSQGTSGTYEQYF,TGTGCCAGCAGCCAGGGGACTAGCGGGACATACGAGCAGTACTTC
17,-,TRBJ1-1,TRBV18,-,CASSPRAVAGNGNEAFF,TGTGCCAGCTCACCCCGGGCGGTCGCAGGGAACGGTAATGAAGCTTTCTTT
13,-,TRBJ2-7,TRBV28,once,CASSEDIGYEQYF,TGTGCCAGCAGCGAAGACATCGGTTACGAGCAGTACTTC
15,TRBD2,TRBJ2-7,TRBV10-3,once,CAISDETSGSYEQYF,TGTGCCATCAGTGATGAGACTAGCGGGAGTTACGAGCAGTACTTC
14,TRBD1,TRBJ1-2,TRBV7-9,-,CASSPGQGFESYTF,TGTGCCAGCAGTCCGGGACAGGGATTCGAAAGCTACACCTTC
15,TRBD1,TRBJ2-1,TRBV28,-,CASSIPGQTYNEQFF,TGTGCCAGCTCGATTCCGGGACAGACGTACAATGAGCAGTTCTTC
12,-,TRBJ2-7,TRBV28,-,CASSTSGYEQYF,TGTGCCAGCAGTACAAGCGGATACGAGCAGTACTTC
18,TRBD2,TRBJ2-1,TRBV14,once,CASSYRYSGRGSYNEQFF,TGTGCCAGCAGCTACCGCTATAGCGGGAGGGGCTCCTACAATGAGCAGTTCTTC
14,-,TRBJ1-2,TRBV6-6,-,CASSDRQHNYGYTF,TGTGCCAGCTCAGATCGACAGCATAACTATGGCTACACCTTC
15,TRBD2,TRBJ2-2,TRBV27,-,CASSTGGSGRGELFF,TGTGCCAGCAGTACCGGGGGTAGCGGGAGAGGGGAGCTGTTTTTT
13,-,TRBJ1-2,TRBV28,-,CASRTQGSYGYTF,TGTGCCAGCAGAACACAGGGCAGCTATGGCTACACCTTC
15,-,TRBJ1-5,TRBV6-5,-,CASSPSGVGNQPQHF,TGTGCCAGCAGCCCCTCCGGGGTCGGCAATCAGCCCCAGCATTTT
15,TRBD1,TRBJ2-7,TRBV18,-,CASSPLGTGSYEQYF,TGTGCCAGCTCACCCCTCGGGACAGGGTCCTACGAGCAGTACTTC
17,-,TRBJ2-1,TRBV5-4,-,CASSLGGILSSYNEQFF,TGTGCCAGCAGCCTGGGAGGAATCTTAAGCTCCTACAATGAGCAGTTCTTC
14,-,TRBJ2-5,TRBV5-1,-,CASSSGRGPETQYF,TGCGCCAGCAGCTCAGGACGGGGGCCGGAGACCCAGTACTTC
15,-,TRBJ2-3,TRBV6-5,-,CASSYSPDSTDTQYF,TGTGCCAGCAGTTACTCCCCGGACTCTACAGATACGCAGTATTTT
12,-,TRBJ2-3,TRBV5-1,-,CASRLDRDTQYF,TGCGCCAGCAGACTCGACAGAGATACGCAGTATTTT
15,TRBD1,TRBJ2-7,TRBV28,-,CASSSWGTGYYEQYF,TGTGCCAGCAGTAGCTGGGGGACAGGATACTACGAGCAGTACTTC
13,-,TRBJ1-1,TRBV6-4,-,CASSEGAGTEAFF,TGTGCCAGCAGTGAAGGGGCAGGCACTGAAGCTTTCTTT
14,-,TRBJ1-1,TRBV28,-,CASTPLGEEFEAFF,TGTGCCAGCACCCCCCTCGGGGAGGAGTTTGAAGCTTTCTTT
13,-,TRBJ2-7,TRBV6-4,once,CASSLEQGYEQYF,TGTGCCAGCAGCCTCGAACAGGGATACGAGCAGTACTTC
16,TRBD2,TRBJ2-1,TRBV11-2,-,CASSLDIAGRTYEQFF,TGTGCCAGCAGCCTCGATATAGCGGGGCGTACCTATGAGCAGTTCTTC
16,-,TRBJ2-7,TRBV6-5,-,CASSYSQTGFAYEQYF,TGTGCCAGCAGTTACTCCCAAACAGGGTTTGCCTACGAGCAGTACTTC
14,-,TRBJ2-1,TRBV2,once,CASSGPGQYNEQFF,TGTGCCAGCAGTGGACCGGGACAATACAATGAGCAGTTCTTC
15,TRBD1,TRBJ2-7,TRBV5-1,-,CASSLLDRGHYEQYF,TGCGCCAGCAGCTTGTTGGACAGGGGACACTACGAGCAGTACTTC
15,-,TRBJ2-1,TRBV6-1,-,CASSDGRAGAHEQFF,TGTGCCAGCAGTGACGGAAGGGCAGGGGCCCATGAGCAGTTCTTC